This TCR beta chain was identified during a study of regulatory T cells in long-lasting Graves disease. Overall study context: Patients with persistent Graves' disease had over 5 years of antithyroid drugs and persistent TSH receptor antibodies. Findings and caveats of the study: TCR diversity was lower in persistent Graves' patients than in newly diagnosed ones. New patients shared fewer public clonotypes (roughly 1,000) than persistent patients did (roughly 2,500).

Building of the TCR beta libraries involved iRepertoire HTBI primers and Arm-PCR of CDR3 regions. In TCRdb, the multiplex PCR reads were re-called with MiXCR into one record per CDR3 protein. The sample contains about 290,000 distinct CDR3 sequences, 22% of which appear only once. This clonotype has at least ten counts. Its specificity is unknown. Time point here: persistent/refractory GD, antithyroid drugs over 5 years with positive TRAb. Extracted RNA from PBMCs served as the source of the TCR library. EDTA tubes held roughly 8.1 milliliters of peripheral blood from each patient. The TCR sequence derives from a female donor with Graves disease. The source was peripheral blood mononuclear cells (PBMCs), collected when the disease was refractory, from a patient treated with antithyroid drugs.

The DNA of the CDR3 is TGTGCCAGCAGTTTATCCGACGGTGGAACCCAGTACTTC. Translation: CASSLSDGGTQYF. The chain employs TRBV27 and TRBJ2-5, with no clear D. The CDR3 length is 13 residues. In germline, CDR1 is MNHEY, CDR2 SMNVEV (reference sequence). V was cut by 0 bases and J by 8 bases, with 10 bases left in between.